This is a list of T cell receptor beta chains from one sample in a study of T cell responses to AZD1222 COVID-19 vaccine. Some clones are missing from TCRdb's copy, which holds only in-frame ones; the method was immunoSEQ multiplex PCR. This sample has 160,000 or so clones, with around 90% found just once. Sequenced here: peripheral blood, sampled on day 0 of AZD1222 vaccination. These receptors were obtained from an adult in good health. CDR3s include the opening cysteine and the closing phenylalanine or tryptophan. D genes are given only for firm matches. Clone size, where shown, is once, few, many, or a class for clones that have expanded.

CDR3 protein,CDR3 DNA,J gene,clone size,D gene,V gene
CASSKPGLAGGPTGELFF,TGTGCCAGCAGCAAACCGGGACTAGCGGGAGGGCCCACCGGGGAGCTGTTTTTT,TRBJ2-2,-,TRBD2,TRBV7-2
CASSVGARGAGELFF,TGTGCCAGCAGCGTAGGGGCCAGGGGAGCCGGGGAGCTGTTTTTT,TRBJ2-2,-,-,TRBV9
CASSMRTSGNIQYF,TGTGCCAGTAGTATGCGGACTAGCGGAAACATTCAGTACTTC,TRBJ2-4,-,TRBD2,TRBV19
CASSPFGNSPLHF,TGTGCCAGCAGTCCCTTCGGGAATTCACCCCTCCACTTT,TRBJ1-6,-,-,TRBV6-5
CASSFFTDTQYF,TGTGCCAGCAGCTTTTTCACAGATACGCAGTATTTT,TRBJ2-3,-,-,TRBV11-2
CASSQVGTGTGGYFTEAFF,TGTGCCAGCAGCCAAGTCGGAACCGGGACAGGGGGGTATTTTACTGAAGCTTTCTTT,TRBJ1-1,once,TRBD1,TRBV14
CATSRDITGGAVDTQYF,TGTGCCACCAGCAGAGATATTACCGGGGGGGCCGTTGATACGCAGTATTTT,TRBJ2-3,-,TRBD2,TRBV15
CASSTDRGLGTEAFF,TGTGCCAGCAGCACAGACAGGGGGCTTGGCACTGAAGCTTTCTTT,TRBJ1-1,once,TRBD1,TRBV11-2
CASSSGLAGVHEQYF,TGCGCCAGCAGCTCGGGACTAGCGGGAGTACACGAGCAGTACTTC,TRBJ2-7,-,TRBD2,TRBV5-1
CASSPRGLETQYF,TGTGCCAGCAGCCCACGGGGTTTGGAGACCCAGTACTTC,TRBJ2-5,-,-,TRBV7-2
CASSRRDRVLPGELFF,TGTGCCAGTAGTCGCCGGGACAGGGTTTTGCCCGGGGAGCTGTTTTTT,TRBJ2-2,-,TRBD1,TRBV19
CASTQDRTGANVLTF,TGTGCCAGTACCCAGGACAGGACTGGGGCCAACGTCCTGACTTTC,TRBJ2-6,-,TRBD1,TRBV19
CASSLVVGPPNTGELFF,TGTGCCAGCAGCTTAGTGGTGGGGCCACCGAACACCGGGGAGCTGTTTTTT,TRBJ2-2,-,-,TRBV7-2
CASSSRDPASISRRNTEAFF,TGCGCCAGCAGCTCCCGGGACCCGGCATCCATTAGTCGTCGGAACACTGAAGCTTTCTTT,TRBJ1-1,-,-,TRBV5-1
CAISDRVEQYF,TGTGCCATCAGTGATAGAGTCGAGCAGTACTTC,TRBJ2-7,-,-,TRBV10-3
CASSTTLTNTEAFF,TGCGCCAGCAGTACAACCCTTACGAACACTGAAGCTTTCTTT,TRBJ1-1,-,-,TRBV10-2
CASLRDRLQETQYF,TGTGCCAGCCTCCGGGACAGGTTACAAGAGACCCAGTACTTC,TRBJ2-5,-,TRBD1,TRBV5-6
CASRGLQGMDTQYF,TGTGCCAGCAGGGGCCTACAGGGAATGGATACGCAGTATTTT,TRBJ2-3,-,-,TRBV2